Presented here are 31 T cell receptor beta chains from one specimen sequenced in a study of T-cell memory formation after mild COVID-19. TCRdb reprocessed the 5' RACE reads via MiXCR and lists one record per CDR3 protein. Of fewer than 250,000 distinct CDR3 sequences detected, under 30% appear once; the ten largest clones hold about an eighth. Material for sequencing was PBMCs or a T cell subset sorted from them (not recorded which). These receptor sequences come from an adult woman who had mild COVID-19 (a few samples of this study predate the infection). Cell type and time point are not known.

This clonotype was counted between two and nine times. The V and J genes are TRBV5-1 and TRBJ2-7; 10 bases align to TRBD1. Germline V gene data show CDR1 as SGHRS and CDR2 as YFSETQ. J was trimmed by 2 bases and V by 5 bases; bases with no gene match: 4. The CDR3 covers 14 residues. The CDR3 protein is CASSHGTGAYEQYF. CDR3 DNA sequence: TGCGCCAGCAGTCACGGGACAGGGGCCTACGAGCAGTACTTC.

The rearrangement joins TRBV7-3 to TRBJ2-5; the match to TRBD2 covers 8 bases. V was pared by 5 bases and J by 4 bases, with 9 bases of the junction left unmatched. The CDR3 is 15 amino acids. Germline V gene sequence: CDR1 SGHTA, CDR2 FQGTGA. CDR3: CASSPGGQLGETQYF. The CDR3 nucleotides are TGTGCCAGCAGCCCGGGAGGGCAGCTGGGAGAGACCCAGTACTTC.

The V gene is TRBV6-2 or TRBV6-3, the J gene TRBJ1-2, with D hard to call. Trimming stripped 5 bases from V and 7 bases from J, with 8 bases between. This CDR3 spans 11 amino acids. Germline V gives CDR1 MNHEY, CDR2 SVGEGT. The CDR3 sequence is CASSPSRGYTF. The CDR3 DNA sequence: TGTGCCAGCAGTCCAAGTCGTGGCTACACCTTC.

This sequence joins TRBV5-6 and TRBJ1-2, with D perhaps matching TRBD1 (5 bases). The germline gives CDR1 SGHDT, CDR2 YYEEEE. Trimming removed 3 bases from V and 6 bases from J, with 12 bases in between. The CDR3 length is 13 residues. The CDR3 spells CASSWGRTNGYTF. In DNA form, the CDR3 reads TGTGCCAGCAGCTGGGGGAGAACGAATGGCTACACCTTC.

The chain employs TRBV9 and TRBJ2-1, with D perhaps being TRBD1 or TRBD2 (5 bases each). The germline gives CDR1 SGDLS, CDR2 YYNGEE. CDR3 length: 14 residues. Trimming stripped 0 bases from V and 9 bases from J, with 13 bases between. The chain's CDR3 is CASSVADQGAEQFF. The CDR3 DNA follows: TGTGCCAGCAGCGTAGCAGACCAGGGAGCTGAGCAGTTCTTC.

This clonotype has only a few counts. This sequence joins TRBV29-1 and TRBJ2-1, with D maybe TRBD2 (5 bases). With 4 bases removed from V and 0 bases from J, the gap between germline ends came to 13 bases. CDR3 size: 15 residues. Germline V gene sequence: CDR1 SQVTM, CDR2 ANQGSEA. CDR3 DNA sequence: TGCAGCGTTGCCCCCTCCGCGGGCTCCTACAATGAGCAGTTCTTC. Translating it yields CSVAPSAGSYNEQFF.

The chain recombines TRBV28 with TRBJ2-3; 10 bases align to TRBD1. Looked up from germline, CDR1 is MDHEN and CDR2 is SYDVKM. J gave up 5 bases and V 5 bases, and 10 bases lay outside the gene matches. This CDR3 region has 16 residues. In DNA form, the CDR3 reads TGTGCCAGCAGTCCCTCGACAGGGGGCAATGTAGATACGCAGTATTTT. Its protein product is CASSPSTGGNVDTQYF. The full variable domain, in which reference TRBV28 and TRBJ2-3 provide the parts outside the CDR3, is DVKVTQSSRYLVKRTGEKVFLECVQDMDHENMFWYRQDPGLGLRLIYFSYDVKMKEKGDIPEGYSVSREKKERFSLILESASTNQTSMYLCASSPSTGGNVDTQYFGPGTRLTVL.

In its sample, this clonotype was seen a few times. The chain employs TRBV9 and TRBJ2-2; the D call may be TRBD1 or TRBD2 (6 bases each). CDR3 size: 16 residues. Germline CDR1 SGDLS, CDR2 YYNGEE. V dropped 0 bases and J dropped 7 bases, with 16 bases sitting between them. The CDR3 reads CASSVERGASVGELFF. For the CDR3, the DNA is TGTGCCAGCAGCGTAGAAAGGGGGGCCTCGGTCGGGGAGCTGTTTTTT.

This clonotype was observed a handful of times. The CDR3 nucleotides read TGTGCCTGGCAGTCGGGGACAAATGAGCAGTTCTTC. Residues: CAWQSGTNEQFF. The gene calls are TRBV30 and TRBJ2-1; the D gene is possibly TRBD1 (6 bases). The V end was cut by 5 bases, the J end by 7 bases, with 12 bases between. The CDR3 extends over 12 amino acids. Germline CDR1 and CDR2: GTSNPN and SVGIG (reference sequence). Full variable domain (rest looked up from reference TRBV30 and TRBJ2-1): SQTIHQWPATLVQPVGSPLSLECTVEGTSNPNLYWYRQAAGRGLQLLFYSVGIGQISSEVPQNLSASRPQDRQFILSSKKLLLSDSGFYLCAWQSGTNEQFFGPGTRLTVL.

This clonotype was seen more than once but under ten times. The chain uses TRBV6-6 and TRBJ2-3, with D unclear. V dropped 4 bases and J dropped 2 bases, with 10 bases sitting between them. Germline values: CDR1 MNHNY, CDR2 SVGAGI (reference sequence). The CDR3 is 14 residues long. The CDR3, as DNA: TGTGCCAGCAGTTCCCGAGAAAACACAGATACGCAGTATTTT. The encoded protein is CASSSRENTDTQYF.

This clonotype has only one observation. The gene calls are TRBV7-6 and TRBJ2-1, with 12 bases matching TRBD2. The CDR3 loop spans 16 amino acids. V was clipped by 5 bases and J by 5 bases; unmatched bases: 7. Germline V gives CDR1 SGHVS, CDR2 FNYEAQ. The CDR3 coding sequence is TGTGCCAGCAGCGGATGGACTAGCGGGACCGACAATGAGCAGTTCTTC. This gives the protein CASSGWTSGTDNEQFF.

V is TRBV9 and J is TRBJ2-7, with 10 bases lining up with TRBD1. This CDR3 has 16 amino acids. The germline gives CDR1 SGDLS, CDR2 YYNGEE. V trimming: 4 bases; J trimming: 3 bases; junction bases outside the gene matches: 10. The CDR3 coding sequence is TGTGCCAGCAGCCCGAGACAGGGGGCTGAATTCTACGAGCAGTACTTC. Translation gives CASSPRQGAEFYEQYF. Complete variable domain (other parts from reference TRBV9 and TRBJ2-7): DSGVTQTPKHLITATGQRVTLRCSPRSGDLSVYWYQQSLDQGLQFLIQYYNGEERAKGNILERFSAQQFPDLHSELNLSSLELGDSALYFCASSPRQGAEFYEQYFGPGTRLTVT.

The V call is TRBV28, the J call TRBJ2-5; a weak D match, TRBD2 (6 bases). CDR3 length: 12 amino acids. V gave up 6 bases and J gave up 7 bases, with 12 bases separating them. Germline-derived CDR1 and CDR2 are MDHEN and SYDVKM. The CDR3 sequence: CASSLVGGTQYF. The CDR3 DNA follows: TGTGCCAGCAGCCTCGTCGGGGGGACCCAGTACTTC.

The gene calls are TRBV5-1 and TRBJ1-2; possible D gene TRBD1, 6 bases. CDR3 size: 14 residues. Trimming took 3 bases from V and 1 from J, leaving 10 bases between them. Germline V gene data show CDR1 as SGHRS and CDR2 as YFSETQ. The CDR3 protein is CASSSGTLNYGYTF. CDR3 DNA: TGCGCCAGCAGCTCCGGGACACTTAACTATGGCTACACCTTC.

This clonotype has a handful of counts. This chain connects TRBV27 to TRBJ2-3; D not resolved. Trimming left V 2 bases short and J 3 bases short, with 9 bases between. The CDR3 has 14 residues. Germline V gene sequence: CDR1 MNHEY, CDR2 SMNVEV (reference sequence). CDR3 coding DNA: TGTGCCAGCAGTTTACTGGTTACAACAGATACGCAGTATTTT. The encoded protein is CASSLLVTTDTQYF.

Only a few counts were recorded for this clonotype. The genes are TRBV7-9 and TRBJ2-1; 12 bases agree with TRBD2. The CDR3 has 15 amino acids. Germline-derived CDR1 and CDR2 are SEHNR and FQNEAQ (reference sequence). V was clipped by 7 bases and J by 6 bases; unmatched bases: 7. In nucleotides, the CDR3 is TGTGCCAGCACCCTAGCGGGAGGGGTGAGCAATGAGCAGTTCTTC. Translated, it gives CASTLAGGVSNEQFF.

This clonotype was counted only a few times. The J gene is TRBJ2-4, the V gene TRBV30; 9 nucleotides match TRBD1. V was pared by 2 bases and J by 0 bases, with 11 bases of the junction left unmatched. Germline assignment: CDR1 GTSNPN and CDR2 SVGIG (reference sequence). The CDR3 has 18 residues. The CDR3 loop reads CAWSPRDRASLAKNIQYF. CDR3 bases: TGTGCCTGGAGTCCCCGGGACAGGGCATCGCTAGCCAAAAACATTCAGTACTTC.

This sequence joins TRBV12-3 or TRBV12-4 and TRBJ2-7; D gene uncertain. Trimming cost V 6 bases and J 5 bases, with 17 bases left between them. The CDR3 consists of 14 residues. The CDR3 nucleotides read TGTGCCAGCAGCTCCAACCCCCCCCTCAACGAGCAGTACTTC. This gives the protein CASSSNPPLNEQYF.

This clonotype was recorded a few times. The CDR3: CTVRGVRDEQFF. Here the CDR3 DNA reads TGCACCGTACGGGGGGTCCGGGATGAGCAGTTCTTC. This rearrangement joins TRBV20-1 to TRBJ2-1; 7 bases match TRBD2. This CDR3 has 12 amino acids. Germline V CDR1 and CDR2: DFQATT, SNEGSKA (reference sequence).

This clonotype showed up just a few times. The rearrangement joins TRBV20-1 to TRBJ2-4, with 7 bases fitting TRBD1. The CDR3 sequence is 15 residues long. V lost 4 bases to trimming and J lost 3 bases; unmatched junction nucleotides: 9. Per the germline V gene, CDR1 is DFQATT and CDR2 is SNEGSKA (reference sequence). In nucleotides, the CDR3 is TGCAGTGCTACCTGGGGACAGAGGGGCAAAAACATTCAGTACTTC. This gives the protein CSATWGQRGKNIQYF.

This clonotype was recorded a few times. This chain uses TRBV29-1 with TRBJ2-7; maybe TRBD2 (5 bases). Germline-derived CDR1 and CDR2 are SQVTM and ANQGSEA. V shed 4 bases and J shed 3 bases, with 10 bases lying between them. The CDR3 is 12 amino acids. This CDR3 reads CSVGGSRYEQYF. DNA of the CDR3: TGCAGCGTTGGAGGGTCCCGCTACGAGCAGTACTTC.

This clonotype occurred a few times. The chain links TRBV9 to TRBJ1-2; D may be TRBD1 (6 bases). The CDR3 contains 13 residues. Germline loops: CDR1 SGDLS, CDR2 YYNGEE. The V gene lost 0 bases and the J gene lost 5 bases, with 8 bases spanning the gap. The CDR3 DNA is TGTGCCAGCAGCGTAGCTACAGGGTATGGCTACACCTTC. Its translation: CASSVATGYGYTF.

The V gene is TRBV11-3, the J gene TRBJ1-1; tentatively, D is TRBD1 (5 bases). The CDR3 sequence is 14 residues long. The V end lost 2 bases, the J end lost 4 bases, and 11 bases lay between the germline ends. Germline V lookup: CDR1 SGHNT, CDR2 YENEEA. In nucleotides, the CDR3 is TGTGCCAGCAGCTTACTACAGGTGGGCACTGAAGCTTTCTTT. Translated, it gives CASSLLQVGTEAFF.

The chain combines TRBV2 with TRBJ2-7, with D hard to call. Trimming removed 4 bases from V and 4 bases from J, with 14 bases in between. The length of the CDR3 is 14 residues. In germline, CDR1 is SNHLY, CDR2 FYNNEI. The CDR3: CASSGTDPLYEQYF. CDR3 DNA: TGTGCCAGCAGTGGGACGGATCCATTGTACGAGCAGTACTTC. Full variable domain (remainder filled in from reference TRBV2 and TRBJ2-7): EPEVTQTPSHQVTQMGQEVILRCVPISNHLYFYWYRQILGQKVEFLVSFYNNEISEKSEIFDDQFSVERPDGSNFTLKIRSTKLEDSAMYFCASSGTDPLYEQYFGPGTRLTVT.

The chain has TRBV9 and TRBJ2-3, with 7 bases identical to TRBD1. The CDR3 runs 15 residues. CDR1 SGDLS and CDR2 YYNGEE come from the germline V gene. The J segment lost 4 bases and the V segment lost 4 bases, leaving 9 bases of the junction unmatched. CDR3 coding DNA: TGTGCCAGCAGCCTTGACAGGGTAGTGTCAGATACGCAGTATTTT. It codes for CASSLDRVVSDTQYF. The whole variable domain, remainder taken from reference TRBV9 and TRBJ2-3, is DSGVTQTPKHLITATGQRVTLRCSPRSGDLSVYWYQQSLDQGLQFLIQYYNGEERAKGNILERFSAQQFPDLHSELNLSSLELGDSALYFCASSLDRVVSDTQYFGPGTRLTVL.

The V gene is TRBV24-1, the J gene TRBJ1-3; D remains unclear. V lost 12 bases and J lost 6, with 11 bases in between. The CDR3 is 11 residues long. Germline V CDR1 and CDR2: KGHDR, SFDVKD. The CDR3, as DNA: TGTGCCGCCCGACGGTTAAACACCATATATTTT. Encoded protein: CAARRLNTIYF.

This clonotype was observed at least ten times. CDR3 sequence reads: CASRVKATGGPEAFF. CDR3 bases: TGTGCCAGCAGAGTAAAAGCGACGGGAGGCCCTGAAGCTTTCTTT. This chain links TRBV12-3 or TRBV12-4 with TRBJ1-1; D gene ambiguous. V gave up 6 bases and J gave up 6 bases, with 20 bases separating them. The CDR3 contains 15 residues.

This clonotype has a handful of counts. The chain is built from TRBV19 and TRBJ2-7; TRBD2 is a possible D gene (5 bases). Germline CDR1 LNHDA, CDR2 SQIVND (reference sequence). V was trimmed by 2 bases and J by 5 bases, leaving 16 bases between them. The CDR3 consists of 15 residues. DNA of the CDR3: TGTGCCAGTAGTATACAATCTAGCTGGGTAGACGAGCAGTACTTC. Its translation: CASSIQSSWVDEQYF.

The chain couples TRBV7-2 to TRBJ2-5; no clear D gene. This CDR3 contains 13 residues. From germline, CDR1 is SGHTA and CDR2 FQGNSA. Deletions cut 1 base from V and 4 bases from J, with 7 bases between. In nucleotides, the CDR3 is TGTGCCAGCAGCTTAGGCGTCCTAGAGACCCAGTACTTC. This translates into CASSLGVLETQYF.

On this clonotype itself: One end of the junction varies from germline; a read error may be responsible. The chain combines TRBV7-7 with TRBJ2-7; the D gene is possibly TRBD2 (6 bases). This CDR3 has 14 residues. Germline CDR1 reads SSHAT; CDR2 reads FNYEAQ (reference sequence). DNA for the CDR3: TGTGCTAGCAGCTTAGCGGCTGGGGACTACGAGCAGTACTTC. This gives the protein CASSLAAGDYEQYF.

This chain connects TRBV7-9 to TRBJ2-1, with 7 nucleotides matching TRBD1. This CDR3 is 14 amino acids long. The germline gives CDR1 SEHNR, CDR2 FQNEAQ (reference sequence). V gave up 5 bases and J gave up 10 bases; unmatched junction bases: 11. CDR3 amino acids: CASSHETGSREQFF. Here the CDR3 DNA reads TGTGCCAGCAGCCACGAGACAGGGTCCCGAGAGCAGTTCTTC.